Described below is a single T cell receptor beta chain sequence and its context. This sample was included in a study of blood T cell repertoires in COVID-19. In the study overall: Whether acute or convalescent, the COVID-19 samples came from the United States, Italy and Spain. T cells, B-cell-depleted T cells, or PBMCs supplied cDNA or gDNA.

V lost 4 bases and J lost 2, with 12 bases in between. The CDR3 extends over 14 amino acids. Germline CDR1 SGHRS, CDR2 YFSETQ. In the study's own analysis: Scientists estimated how many nucleated cells there were by amplifying reference gene primers. Clones were sequenced by immunoSEQ multiplex PCR, and TCRdb holds only the in-frame ones, with some missing. D and trimming come from the DNA, and the V and J calls and clone size come from that table. The sample contains 120,000 to 150,000 clones, 89% of which appear only once. This clonotype was obtained from a human donor in a cohort sampled during active COVID-19. The chain combines TRBV5-1 with TRBJ2-5; D is possibly TRBD2 (5 bases). Source material: peripheral blood. In nucleotides, the CDR3 is TGCGCCAGCAGCCGGGGAAGCGGTCAAGAGACCCAGTACTTC. Residues: CASSRGSGQETQYF.